The rows below give T cell receptor beta chains drawn from one sample of a study of regulatory T cells in long-lasting Graves disease. Each CDR3 protein gets one entry after TCRdb re-called the multiplex PCR reads with MiXCR. The sample lists about 560,000 distinct CDR3 sequences, roughly a sixth occurring once. These data were also reused for a study on T cells in Graves' hyperthyroidism and ophthalmopathy.

Specimen: peripheral blood mononuclear cells (PBMCs), collected at new diagnosis, from a patient treated with antithyroid drugs. The receptors were gathered from a man between 18 and 35 years old with Graves disease. CDR3s include the opening cysteine and the closing phenylalanine or tryptophan. Each record gives: clone size, J gene, V gene, D gene, CDR3 DNA, CDR3 protein. A D gene is named only where the DNA matches it firmly. Where a row states a size, it is once, few, many or the class of an expanded clone; other rows omit it.

>many|TRBJ1-2|TRBV29-1|-
TGCAGCGTGCGGGCGTCCCAACGGAGCTACACCTTC
CSVRASQRSYTF
>few|TRBJ2-2|TRBV5-1|TRBD1
TGCGCCAGCAGCTACGGGACAGGCGGGACCGGGGAGCTGTTTTTT
CASSYGTGGTGELFF
>-|TRBJ2-5|TRBV27|-
TGTGCCAGCAGTTTTCTTAAACCAAGGGGACTGGACCAAGAGACCCAGTACTTC
CASSFLKPRGLDQETQYF
>many|TRBJ2-7|TRBV10-3|-
TGTGCCATCAGCGTACAGGGTCGGGAGCAGTACTTC
CAISVQGREQYF
>few|TRBJ1-1|TRBV29-1|-
TGCAGCGTTGAATTGGGGGCTTTGAACACTGAAGCTTTCTTT
CSVELGALNTEAFF
>many|TRBJ2-1|TRBV3-1|TRBD2
TGTGCCAGCAGGCAGGGAGGGTCCGGCTCCTACAATGAGCAGTTCTTC
CASRQGGSGSYNEQFF
>-|TRBJ2-7|TRBV11-2|TRBD2
TGTGCCAGCAGCTTACGGATAGCGGGAGGGAGGGCCTACGAGCAGTACTTC
CASSLRIAGGRAYEQYF
>-|TRBJ1-6|TRBV19|TRBD1
TGTGCCAGTAGTTCCTTCTTCAGGACAGGAAGCAATTCACCCCTCCACTTT
CASSSFFRTGSNSPLHF
>-|TRBJ2-3|TRBV15|TRBD2
TGTGCCACCAGCAGAGTTAGCGGGAGGGCCTATACGCAGTATTTT
CATSRVSGRAYTQYF
>-|TRBJ2-2|TRBV4-1|-
TGCGCCAGCACATCGGGGGCCGGGGAGCTGTTTTTT
CASTSGAGELFF
>-|TRBJ1-5|TRBV24-1|-
TGTGCCACCAGTGATGCGACAGGAAATCAGCCCCAGCATTTT
CATSDATGNQPQHF
>many|TRBJ1-5|TRBV20-1|-
TGCAGTGCTAGACGGAGGGTTGGCAATCAGCCCCAGCATTTT
CSARRRVGNQPQHF
>-|TRBJ2-3|TRBV18|TRBD2
TGTGCCAGCTCACCGGACAGCGGGAGTCTTACTAGCACAGATACGCAGTATTTT
CASSPDSGSLTSTDTQYF
>-|TRBJ2-1|TRBV30|TRBD2
TGTGCCTCTTCTAGCGGAATAAACAATAAGCAGTTCTTC
CASSSGINNKQFF
>few|TRBJ1-1|TRBV6-1|TRBD1
TGTGCCAGCAGTGAGTGGGACAGGGGGCGCTTCACTGAAGCTTTCTTT
CASSEWDRGRFTEAFF
>few|TRBJ2-1|TRBV7-8|-
TGTGCCAGCAACCCAACTACTAACTCCTACAATGAGCAGTTCTTC
CASNPTTNSYNEQFF
>-|TRBJ2-5|TRBV6-1|-
TGTGCCAGCAGACCCCCCGGGCTCTGGGAGACCCAGTACTTC
CASRPPGLWETQYF
>many|TRBJ2-7|TRBV5-1|-
TGCGCCAGCGGAGACGGATCCTACTACGAGCAGTACTTC
CASGDGSYYEQYF
>few|TRBJ2-1|TRBV3-1|-
TGTGCCAGCAGCCAAGACCATACTAGCTACAATGAGCAGTTCTTC
CASSQDHTSYNEQFF
>many|TRBJ2-1|TRBV19|TRBD2
TGTGCCAGTAGTATAATAGCGGGAGAAAATGAGCAGTTCTTC
CASSIIAGENEQFF
>many|TRBJ2-1|TRBV11-2|-
TGTGCCAGCAGCTTGACTTCGAGCGCCAATGAGCAGTTCTTC
CASSLTSSANEQFF
>many|TRBJ2-1|TRBV12-3/TRBV12-4|-
TGTGCCAGCAGTTACGGTACGGTAAACAATGAGCAGTTCTTC
CASSYGTVNNEQFF
>many|TRBJ2-1|TRBV12-3/TRBV12-4|-
TGTGCCAGCAGCTTATTAGCCGGGAATGAGCAGTTCTTC
CASSLLAGNEQFF
>-|TRBJ1-2|TRBV7-3|TRBD1
TGTGCCAGCAGCTCCCAGGACAGGGTCGCTGGCTACACCTTC
CASSSQDRVAGYTF
>few|TRBJ2-7|TRBV7-2|-
TGTGCCAGCAGCTTTGCCGTGAGCTCCTACGAGCAGTACTTC
CASSFAVSSYEQYF
>many|TRBJ2-7|TRBV28|TRBD2
TGTGCCAGCACTCACCCTCCGGCTAGCGGACAATACGAGCAGTACTTC
CASTHPPASGQYEQYF
>-|TRBJ1-4|TRBV27|-
TGTGCCAGCAGTTTATTTACAACTAATGAAAAACTGTTTTTT
CASSLFTTNEKLFF
>few|TRBJ2-1|TRBV19|-
TGTGCCAGTGGTAGAAGCGACGGGGGCAATGAGCAGTTCTTC
CASGRSDGGNEQFF
>few|TRBJ2-7|TRBV29-1|-
TGCAGCGTTGAGAAGGTGGGCTCCTACGAGCAGTACTTC
CSVEKVGSYEQYF
>-|TRBJ1-6|TRBV6-5|TRBD1
TGTGCCAGCAGTTTACTCTCAACAGGGGGCGGTGATTCACCCCTCCACTTT
CASSLLSTGGGDSPLHF
>-|TRBJ2-7|TRBV6-2/TRBV6-3|-
TGTGCCAGCAGTTACTCGAATGGGCCAAATCAAGCCTACGAGCAGTACTTC
CASSYSNGPNQAYEQYF
>many|TRBJ2-7|TRBV6-1|-
TGTGCCAGCAGTGACCCGAACCCCTACGAGCAGTACTTC
CASSDPNPYEQYF
>-|TRBJ2-7|TRBV6-9|-
TGTGCCAGCAGTTGGGACCCGCAGACGGCCTACGAGCAGTACTTC
CASSWDPQTAYEQYF
>-|TRBJ2-5|TRBV5-1|-
TGCGCCAGCAGCTTGCTAATCCAAGAGACCCAGTACTTC
CASSLLIQETQYF
>-|TRBJ1-4|TRBV6-2/TRBV6-3|TRBD1
TGTGCCAGCAGTTATGGAGGGACAGTAATTAATGAAAAACTGTTTTTT
CASSYGGTVINEKLFF
>many|TRBJ1-5|TRBV28|TRBD1
TGTGCCAGCAGCCAGGGGGGGCGTAGCAATCAGCCCCAGCATTTT
CASSQGGRSNQPQHF
>many|TRBJ2-7|TRBV30|TRBD2
TGTGCCTGGGGTAGCGGGAGTTCCTCCGAGCAGTACTTC
CAWGSGSSSEQYF
>many|TRBJ2-7|TRBV7-9|TRBD1
TGTGCCAGCAGCCCAGAGGACAGGGTCCCCTACGAGCAGTACTTC
CASSPEDRVPYEQYF
>many|TRBJ2-1|TRBV20-1|-
TGCAGTGCTAGTGGGGCGCTCGGCTACAATGAGCAGTTCTTC
CSASGALGYNEQFF
>few|TRBJ2-1|TRBV24-1|-
TGTGCCACCAGTGCCTACCCCACCTACAATGAGCAGTTCTTC
CATSAYPTYNEQFF
>many|TRBJ2-1|TRBV27|TRBD1
TGTGCCAGCCAACCGTCCGGGACAGGGGCCCATGAGCAGTTCTTC
CASQPSGTGAHEQFF
>-|TRBJ1-2|TRBV5-5|TRBD1
TGTGCCAGCAGCGTAGGGACAGGGGACTTAGTCTATGGCTACACCTTC
CASSVGTGDLVYGYTF
>-|TRBJ2-1|TRBV20-1|TRBD2
TGCAGTGCTAGCGGGACTAGCGGGAGGTTCAATGAGCAGTTCTTC
CSASGTSGRFNEQFF
>-|TRBJ2-3|TRBV4-1|-
TGCGCCAGCAGCCACTCAGCTCTAGCGTACAGGACAGATACGCAGTATTTT
CASSHSALAYRTDTQYF
>-|TRBJ2-4|TRBV24-1|TRBD1
TGTGCCACCAGTGATTCTAGGACAGGGAAAAACATTCAGTACTTC
CATSDSRTGKNIQYF
>many|TRBJ2-3|TRBV2|-
TGTGCCAGTACCCCTCAGCGGAGCACAGATACGCAGTATTTT
CASTPQRSTDTQYF
>many|TRBJ1-5|TRBV11-2|-
TGTGCCAGCAGCTTAGGGGACTGGAGCCGTGGGCCCCAGCATTTT
CASSLGDWSRGPQHF
>few|TRBJ2-1|TRBV4-1|-
TGCGCCAGCAGCCGGGGGGTGGGGGGTCCGCATTACAATGAGCAGTTCTTC
CASSRGVGGPHYNEQFF
>-|TRBJ2-1|TRBV5-1|-
TGCGCCAGCAGCTTGGCTGCAGAGCCGACCTACGAGCAGTTCTTC
CASSLAAEPTYEQFF
>few|TRBJ2-1|TRBV19|-
TGTGCCAGTAGTATGTACAGAATTGTACGCGGGGACAATGAGCAGTTCTTC
CASSMYRIVRGDNEQFF
>many|TRBJ1-1|TRBV7-9|TRBD1
TGTGCCAGCAGCTTAGTAAACAGGGGCGCTGAAGCTTTCTTT
CASSLVNRGAEAFF
>many|TRBJ2-7|TRBV28|-
TGTGCCAGCAGTTTACCCCCTTTAAGTGCAGGGCCCTACGAGCAGTACTTC
CASSLPPLSAGPYEQYF
>many|TRBJ1-2|TRBV6-9|-
TGTGCCAGCAGTTACGGCGGGGGGAACTATGGCTACACCTTC
CASSYGGGNYGYTF